This T cell receptor (beta chain) emerged from a study of CD8 T cells in ankylosing spondylitis. The sample holds a few counts of this clonotype. The CDR3 covers 14 residues. Trimming at V came to 6 bases and at J to 1 base, leaving 5 bases not matched to a gene. TCRdb analysed the 5' RACE reads with MiXCR anew, one entry per CDR3 protein. Among about 260,000 distinct CDR3 sequences listed, approximately 20% were seen once. The chain is built from TRBV12-3 or TRBV12-4 and TRBJ1-1; 7 positions match TRBD1. Material for sequencing was blood, either unsorted or a sorted T cell fraction (not recorded which). The receptor's source is a male donor with ankylosing spondylitis or in good health (not recorded which). The CDR3 DNA reads TGTGCCAGCAGGGATCGGACAGGGAACACTGAAGCTTTCTTT. It encodes CASRDRTGNTEAFF.